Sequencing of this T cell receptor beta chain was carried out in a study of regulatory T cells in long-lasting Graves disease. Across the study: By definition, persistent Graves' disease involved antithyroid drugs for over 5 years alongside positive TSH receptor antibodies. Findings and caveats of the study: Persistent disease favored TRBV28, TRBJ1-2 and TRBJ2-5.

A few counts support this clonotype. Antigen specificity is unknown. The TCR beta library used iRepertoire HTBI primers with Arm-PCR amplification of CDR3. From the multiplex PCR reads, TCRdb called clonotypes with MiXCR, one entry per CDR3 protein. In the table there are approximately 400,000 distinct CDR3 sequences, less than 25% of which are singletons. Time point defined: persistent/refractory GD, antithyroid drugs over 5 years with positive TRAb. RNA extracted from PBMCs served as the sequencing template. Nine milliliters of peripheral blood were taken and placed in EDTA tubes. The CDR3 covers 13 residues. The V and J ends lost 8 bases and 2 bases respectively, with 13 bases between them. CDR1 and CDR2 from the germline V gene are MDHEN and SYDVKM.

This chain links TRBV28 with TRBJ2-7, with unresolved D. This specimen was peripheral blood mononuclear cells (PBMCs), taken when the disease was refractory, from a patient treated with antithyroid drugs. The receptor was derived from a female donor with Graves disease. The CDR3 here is CASSAPVPYEQYF. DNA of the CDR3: TGTGCCAGCTCCGCACCGGTCCCCTACGAGCAGTACTTC.